The T cell receptor beta chain described here comes from a study of lymphopenia after photon versus proton radiotherapy. Clones were sequenced by immunoSEQ multiplex PCR, and TCRdb holds only the in-frame ones, with some missing. This table holds 30,000 to 40,000 clones, 92% found once. Germline values: CDR1 SEHNR, CDR2 FQNEAQ (reference sequence). This CDR3 spans 15 amino acids. The V gene end was trimmed by 5 bases and the J gene end by 4 bases; junction bases not matched to a gene: 8. The genes are TRBV7-9 and TRBJ2-3, with 8 positions matching TRBD2. This sample comprised peripheral blood, obtained from a patient treated with photon-based radiotherapy. The TCR sequence derives from a man in his 60s with cholangiocarcinoma. The CDR3 here is CASSQERGLADTQYF. The CDR3 DNA reads as TGTGCCAGCAGCCAAGAGCGGGGGTTAGCAGATACGCAGTATTTT.